This is a list of T cell receptor beta chains from one sample in a study of shared clonotypes between healthy human individuals. Measured with immunoSEQ multiplex PCR; TCRdb has only the in-frame clones, and not every one. This table holds around 530,000 clones, around three quarters found once. Specimen: PBMCs. Receptor source: a middle-aged woman in good health. Some clones in this sample may be carry-over from other donors' samples. CDR3s include the opening cysteine and the closing phenylalanine or tryptophan. A D gene is named only where the DNA matches it firmly. Part of the rows lack a size; the others show once, few, many or a class for expanded clones.

clone_size	v_call	j_call	d_call	cdr3_aa	cdr3_nt
NA	TRBV11-2	TRBJ1-2	NA	CASSLGFWDHLGYTF	TGTGCCAGCAGCTTAGGGTTTTGGGACCACCTGGGCTACACCTTC
NA	TRBV10-3	TRBJ1-1	NA	CAIRKTDRMNTEAFF	TGTGCCATCAGGAAGACAGACCGCATGAACACTGAAGCTTTCTTT
NA	TRBV7-2	TRBJ2-2	TRBD1	CASSSPGQGSSGELFF	TGTGCCAGCAGCTCCCCGGGACAGGGTTCCTCCGGGGAGCTGTTTTTT
NA	TRBV5-1	TRBJ2-1	NA	CASSREPGEQFF	TGCGCCAGCAGCCGCGAGCCGGGCGAGCAGTTCTTC
NA	TRBV5-1	TRBJ2-6	TRBD1	CASSWTGRASGANVLTF	TGCGCCAGCAGCTGGACAGGCCGGGCCTCCGGGGCCAACGTCCTGACTTTC
NA	TRBV7-8	TRBJ2-7	TRBD2	CASSLAGLAHEQYF	TGTGCCAGCAGCTTAGCGGGACTAGCCCACGAGCAGTACTTC
NA	TRBV2	TRBJ2-7	NA	CARGGPTQGEQYF	TGTGCCAGGGGGGGACCGACTCAAGGGGAGCAGTACTTC
NA	TRBV5-1	TRBJ2-3	TRBD2	CASSLLAGGLDTQYF	TGCGCCAGCAGCTTACTAGCGGGAGGATTAGATACGCAGTATTTT
NA	TRBV9	TRBJ1-2	NA	CASSEGLGLNYGYTF	TGTGCCAGCAGCGAGGGCTTGGGGCTGAATTATGGCTACACCTTC
NA	TRBV30	TRBJ2-5	NA	CAWTPGPQETQYF	TGTGCCTGGACCCCGGGGCCGCAAGAGACCCAGTACTTC
few	TRBV29-1	TRBJ1-4	NA	CSVETGSEKLFF	TGCAGCGTTGAGACAGGTTCTGAAAAACTGTTTTTT
NA	TRBV9	TRBJ2-5	TRBD1	CASSSGGWETQYF	TGTGCCAGCAGCTCAGGGGGCTGGGAGACCCAGTACTTC
NA	TRBV10-3	TRBJ2-5	TRBD1	CAIWTGEYQETQYF	TGTGCCATTTGGACAGGAGAGTACCAAGAGACCCAGTACTTC
NA	TRBV28	TRBJ2-3	TRBD1	CASRTGGHTQYF	TGTGCCAGCAGGACAGGGGGCCATACGCAGTATTTT
few	TRBV11-3	TRBJ1-1	NA	CASSFMMNTEAFF	TGTGCCAGCAGCTTTATGATGAACACTGAAGCTTTCTTT
NA	TRBV28	TRBJ2-5	TRBD2	CASRPGTSLQETQYF	TGTGCCAGCAGACCCGGGACTAGCCTGCAAGAGACCCAGTACTTC
NA	TRBV25-1	TRBJ1-6	TRBD1	CASRQGGNSPLHF	TGTGCCAGCAGACAGGGGGGGAATTCACCCCTCCACTTT
NA	TRBV6-1	TRBJ2-1	TRBD1	CASRGQGPPYNEQFF	TGTGCCAGCAGGGGACAGGGACCTCCCTACAATGAGCAGTTCTTC
once	TRBV5-5	TRBJ1-5	NA	CASSLGSNSNQPQHF	TGTGCCAGCAGCTTGGGCAGCAATAGCAATCAGCCCCAGCATTTT
NA	TRBV30	TRBJ2-1	TRBD1	CAWSDDRGFLNEQFF	TGTGCCTGGAGCGATGACAGGGGCTTTCTCAATGAGCAGTTCTTC
few	TRBV10-3	TRBJ2-3	NA	CAISGDRGGDTQYF	TGTGCCATCAGTGGGGATAGGGGTGGAGATACGCAGTATTTT
NA	TRBV6-1	TRBJ2-3	NA	CASSRGGFGTDTQYF	TGTGCCAGCAGTCGAGGAGGGTTCGGAACAGATACGCAGTATTTT
NA	TRBV6-5	TRBJ1-2	NA	CASSQGDGYTF	TGTGCCAGCAGTCAGGGAGATGGCTACACCTTC
NA	TRBV28	TRBJ2-3	NA	CASRGRLGDTQYF	TGTGCCAGTCGAGGACGGTTGGGAGATACGCAGTATTTT
few	TRBV4-1	TRBJ1-1	NA	CASSQGRLNTEAFF	TGCGCCAGCAGCCAGGGCCGCCTGAACACTGAAGCTTTCTTT
NA	TRBV7-3	TRBJ1-5	NA	CASSQYGGQPQHF	TGTGCCAGCAGCCAGTACGGGGGTCAGCCCCAGCATTTT
NA	TRBV10-2	TRBJ1-5	NA	CASAGGLQPQHF	TGCGCCAGCGCGGGGGGCCTTCAGCCCCAGCATTTT
NA	TRBV30	TRBJ1-6	NA	CAWSDFGWRDSPLHF	TGTGCCTGGAGCGATTTTGGATGGAGAGATTCACCCCTCCACTTT
NA	TRBV4-1	TRBJ1-5	NA	CASSQDRAGEQPQHF	TGCGCCAGCAGCCAAGATCGGGCAGGTGAACAGCCCCAGCATTTT
once	TRBV6-4	TRBJ2-5	TRBD2	CASSELAGSQETQYF	TGCGCCAGCAGTGAACTAGCGGGCTCACAAGAGACCCAGTACTTC
many	TRBV15	TRBJ1-5	TRBD1	CATSRHLGTEGNF	TGTGCCACCAGCAGACATCTCGGGACAGAGGGTAACTTT
NA	TRBV10-3	TRBJ2-7	NA	CAISEKGQIIHEQYF	TGTGCCATCAGTGAGAAGGGACAAATTATCCACGAGCAGTACTTC
NA	TRBV7-9	TRBJ2-1	TRBD2	CASSPKLAGGPHEQFF	TGTGCCAGCAGCCCTAAGCTAGCGGGAGGGCCTCATGAGCAGTTCTTC
NA	TRBV19	TRBJ1-1	NA	CASSQQMNTEAFF	TGTGCCAGTAGTCAGCAGATGAACACTGAAGCTTTCTTT
NA	TRBV6-4	TRBJ2-7	NA	CASSLGGNSYEQYF	TGTGCCAGCAGTTTAGGCGGAAATTCCTACGAGCAGTACTTC
once	TRBV28	TRBJ1-2	TRBD1	CASRNGQGARGYTF	TGTGCCAGCAGAAACGGACAGGGGGCTCGTGGCTACACCTTC
NA	TRBV7-9	TRBJ1-5	NA	CASSLVGSGGHSNQPQHF	TGTGCCAGCAGCTTAGTGGGTTCCGGGGGACATAGCAATCAGCCCCAGCATTTT
NA	TRBV10-3	TRBJ1-1	NA	CAISGLMNTEAFF	TGTGCCATCAGTGGCCTCATGAACACTGAAGCTTTCTTT
NA	TRBV25-1	TRBJ1-5	NA	CASRLPIPGVPQHF	TGTGCCAGCAGGCTCCCGATCCCCGGGGTGCCCCAGCATTTT
NA	TRBV5-4	TRBJ2-5	TRBD2	CASSGPGLAGVETQYF	TGTGCCAGCAGCGGCCCGGGACTAGCGGGAGTTGAGACCCAGTACTTC